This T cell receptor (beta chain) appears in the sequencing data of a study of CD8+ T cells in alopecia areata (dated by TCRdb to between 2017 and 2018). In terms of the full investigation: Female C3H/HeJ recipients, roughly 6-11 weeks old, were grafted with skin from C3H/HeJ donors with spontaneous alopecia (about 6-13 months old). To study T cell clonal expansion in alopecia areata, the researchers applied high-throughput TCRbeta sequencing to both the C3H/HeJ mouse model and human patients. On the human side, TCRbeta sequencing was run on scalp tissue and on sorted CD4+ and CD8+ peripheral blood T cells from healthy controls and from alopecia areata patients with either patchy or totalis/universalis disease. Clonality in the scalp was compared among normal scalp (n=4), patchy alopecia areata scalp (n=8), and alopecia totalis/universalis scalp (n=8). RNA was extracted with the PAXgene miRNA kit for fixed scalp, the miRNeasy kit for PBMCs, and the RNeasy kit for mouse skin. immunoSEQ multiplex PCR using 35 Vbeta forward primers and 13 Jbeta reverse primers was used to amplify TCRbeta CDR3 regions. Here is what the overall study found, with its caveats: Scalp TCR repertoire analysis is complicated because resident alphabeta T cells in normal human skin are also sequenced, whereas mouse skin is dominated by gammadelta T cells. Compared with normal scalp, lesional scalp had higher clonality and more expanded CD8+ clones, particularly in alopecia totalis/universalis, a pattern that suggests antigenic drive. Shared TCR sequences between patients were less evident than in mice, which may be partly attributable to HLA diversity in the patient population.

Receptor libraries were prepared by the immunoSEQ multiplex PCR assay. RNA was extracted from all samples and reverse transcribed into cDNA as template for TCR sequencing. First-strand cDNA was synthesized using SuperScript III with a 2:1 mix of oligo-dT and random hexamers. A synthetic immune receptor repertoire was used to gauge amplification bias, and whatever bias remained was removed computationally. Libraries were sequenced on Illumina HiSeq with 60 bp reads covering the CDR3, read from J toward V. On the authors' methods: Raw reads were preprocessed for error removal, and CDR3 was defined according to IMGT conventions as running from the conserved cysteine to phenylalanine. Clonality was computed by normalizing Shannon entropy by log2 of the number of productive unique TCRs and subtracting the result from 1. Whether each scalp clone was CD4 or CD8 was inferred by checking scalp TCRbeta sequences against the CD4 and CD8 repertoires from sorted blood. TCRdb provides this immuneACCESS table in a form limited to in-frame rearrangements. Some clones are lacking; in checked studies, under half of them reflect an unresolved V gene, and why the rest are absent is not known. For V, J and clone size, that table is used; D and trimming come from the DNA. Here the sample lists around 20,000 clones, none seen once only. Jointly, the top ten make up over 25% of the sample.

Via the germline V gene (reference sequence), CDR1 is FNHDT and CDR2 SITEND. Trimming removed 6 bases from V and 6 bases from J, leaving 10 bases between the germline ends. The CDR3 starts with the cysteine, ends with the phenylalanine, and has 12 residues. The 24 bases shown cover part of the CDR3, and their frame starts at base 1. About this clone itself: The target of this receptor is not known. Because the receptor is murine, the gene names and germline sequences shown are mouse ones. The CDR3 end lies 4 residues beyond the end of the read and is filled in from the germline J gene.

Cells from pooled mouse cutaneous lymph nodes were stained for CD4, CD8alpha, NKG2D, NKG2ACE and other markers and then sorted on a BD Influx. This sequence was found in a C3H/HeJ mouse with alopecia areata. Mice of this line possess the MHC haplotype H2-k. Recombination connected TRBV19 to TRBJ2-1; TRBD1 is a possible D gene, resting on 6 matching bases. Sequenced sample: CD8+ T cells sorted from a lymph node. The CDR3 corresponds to CASTPQGAEQFF. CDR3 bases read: TGTGCCAGCACCCCACAGGGTGCT.